This T cell receptor beta chain was identified during a study of blood T cell repertoires in COVID-19. Study-level background: Researchers got acute and convalescent COVID-19 samples from the United States, Italy and Spain. PBMCs, B-cell-depleted T cells, or T cells were the source of the cDNA or gDNA that made up the material.

How the authors handled the data: From reference gene primer amplification, estimates of nucleated cell counts were derived. The repertoire was sequenced with immunoSEQ multiplex PCR; TCRdb's copy has only in-frame clones and lacks some. V, J and clone size are taken as reported in that table, and D and trimming were inferred from the DNA itself. The table records 150,000 to 250,000 clones, about 80% of them present only once. Trimming pared 0 bases from V and 8 bases from J, leaving 19 bases between. Germline lookup yields CDR1 LGHNA and CDR2 YSLEER. The length of the CDR3 is 16 residues. Sequencing used PBMCs or T cells enriched from blood (not recorded which). The chain employs TRBV4-3 and TRBJ1-2; no reliable D call. This sequence was found in a man aged 40-50 years who had recovered from COVID-19. DNA for the CDR3: TGCGCCAGCAGCCAAGATCCGGTAGGAGGACTGGTCGGCTACACCTTC. Encoded protein: CASSQDPVGGLVGYTF.